This TCR beta chain comes out of a study of technical replicates of blood from a handful of donors. Per germline, CDR1 LNHDA and CDR2 SQIVND (reference sequence). The CDR3 spans 15 residues. V was cut by 5 bases and J by 0 bases, with 12 bases left in between. Clones were sequenced by immunoSEQ multiplex PCR, and TCRdb holds only the in-frame ones, with some missing. This sample has 75,000 to 80,000 clones, with approximately 94% found just once. The receptor was isolated from a human donor in good health. V is TRBV19 and J is TRBJ2-3, with D possibly TRBD2 on 6 matching bases. The specimen was T cells isolated from PBMCs. In nucleotides, the CDR3 is TGTGCCAGTAGTGTGCGGGAAGCTAGCACAGATACGCAGTATTTT. Its translation is CASSVREASTDTQYF.